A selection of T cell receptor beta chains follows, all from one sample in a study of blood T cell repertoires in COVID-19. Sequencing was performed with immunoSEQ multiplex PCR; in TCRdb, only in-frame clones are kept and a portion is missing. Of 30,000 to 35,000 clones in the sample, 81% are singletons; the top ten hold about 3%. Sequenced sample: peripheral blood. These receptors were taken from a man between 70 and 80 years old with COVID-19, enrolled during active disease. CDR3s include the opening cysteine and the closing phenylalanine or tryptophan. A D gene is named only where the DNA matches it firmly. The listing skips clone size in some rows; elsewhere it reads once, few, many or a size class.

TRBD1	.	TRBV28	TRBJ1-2	TGTGCCAGCAGAAGGACAGGGGTTTCCTATGGCTACACCTTC	CASRRTGVSYGYTF
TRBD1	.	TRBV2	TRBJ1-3	TGTGCCAGCAGAGCCGGGACAGGGGGCGGTTCGGGAAACACCATATATTTT	CASRAGTGGGSGNTIYF
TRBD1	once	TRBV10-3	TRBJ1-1	TGTGCCATCAGTGAGTCGACAGGGGGCCGGTGGGCTGAAGCTTTCTTT	CAISESTGGRWAEAFF
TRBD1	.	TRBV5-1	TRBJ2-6	TGCGCCAGCAGCCTGCAGGGGGCTCGTGGGGCCAACGTCCTGACTTTC	CASSLQGARGANVLTF
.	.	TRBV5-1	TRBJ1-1	TGCGCCAGCAGCTTGGCCTCCGGGTCGAACACTGAAGCTTTCTTT	CASSLASGSNTEAFF
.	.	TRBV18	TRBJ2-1	TGTGCCAGCGCCCAGGGCGTCTACAATGAGCAGTTCTTC	CASAQGVYNEQFF
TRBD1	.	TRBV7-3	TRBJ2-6	TGTGCCAGCAGCCCGACAGGGGGCTCTGGGGCCAACGTCCTGACTTTC	CASSPTGGSGANVLTF
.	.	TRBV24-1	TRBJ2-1	TGTGCCACCAGTGATTTCAGGCAGGAGCAGTTCTTC	CATSDFRQEQFF
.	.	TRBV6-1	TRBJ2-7	TGTGCCAGCAGTGAATCCCTATACGAGCAGTACTTC	CASSESLYEQYF
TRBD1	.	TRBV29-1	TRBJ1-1	TGCAGCGTTGAAAGGGGGCTTGGAGGTGGCACTGAAGCTTTCTTT	CSVERGLGGGTEAFF
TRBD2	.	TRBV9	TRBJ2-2	TGTGCCAGCAGCGTCGGGACTAGCGGGACCCTCACCGGGGAGCTGTTTTTT	CASSVGTSGTLTGELFF
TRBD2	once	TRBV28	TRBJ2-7	TGTGCCAGCAGTTTATCCTCCCCGGGACTAGGAATCTTC	CASSLSSPGLGIF
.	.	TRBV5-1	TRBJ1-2	TGCGCCAGCAGCTTCGACTCGAACGATGGCTACACCTTC	CASSFDSNDGYTF
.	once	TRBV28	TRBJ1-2	TGTGCCAGCAGTTCGCTCACTCGACAAGAAGCTAACTATGGCTACACCTTC	CASSSLTRQEANYGYTF
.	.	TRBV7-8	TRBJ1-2	TGTGCCAGCAGCTTACAGACAGGCGGCGGCTACACCTTC	CASSLQTGGGYTF
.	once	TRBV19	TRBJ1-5	TGTGCCAGTAGTGTCGGGACAACACAGCATTTT	CASSVGTTQHF
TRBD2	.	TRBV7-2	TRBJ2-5	TGTGCCAGCAGCTCCACTAGCGGGAGACAGACCCAGTACTTC	CASSSTSGRQTQYF
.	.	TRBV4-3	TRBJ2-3	TGCGCCAGCAGCCAAGAGAGATCTAGGGCGGGTAGCACAGATACGCAGTATTTT	CASSQERSRAGSTDTQYF
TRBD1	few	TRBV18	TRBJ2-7	TGTGCCAGCTCACCAGCCGGGACAGGAAACGAGCAGTACTTC	CASSPAGTGNEQYF
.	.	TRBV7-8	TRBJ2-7	TGTGCCAGCAGCCCTAGACAGGCCAACTACGAGCAGTACTTC	CASSPRQANYEQYF
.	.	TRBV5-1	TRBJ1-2	TGCGCCAGCAGCATTACAGAACATGGCTACACCTTC	CASSITEHGYTF
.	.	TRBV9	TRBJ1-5	TGTGCCAGCAGCCCCCTCCCGGCCTCGGGGCAGCCCCAGCATTTT	CASSPLPASGQPQHF
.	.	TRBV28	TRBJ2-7	TGTGCCAGCAGCCAGTACTACGAGCAGTACTTC	CASSQYYEQYF
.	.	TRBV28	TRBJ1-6	TGTGCCAGCAGTTTATCGGGCCAGGGTCTAAATTCACCCCTCCACTTT	CASSLSGQGLNSPLHF
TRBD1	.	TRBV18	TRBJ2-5	TGTGCCAGCTCACCTCAGGACAGGGACGGAGAGACCCAGTACTTC	CASSPQDRDGETQYF
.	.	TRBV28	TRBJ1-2	TGTGCCAGCAGTTTTCCTCCCAGGGACTATGGCTACACCTTC	CASSFPPRDYGYTF
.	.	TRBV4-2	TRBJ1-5	TGTGCCAGCAGCCTAGGGGACAATCAGCCCCAGCATTTT	CASSLGDNQPQHF
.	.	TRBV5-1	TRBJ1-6	TGCGCCAGCAGCTTGGAGGGGAACTCACCCCTCCACTTT	CASSLEGNSPLHF
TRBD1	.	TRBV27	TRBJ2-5	TGTGCCAGCAGTTTATCGACAGGGGGCGGGTTCGGAGAGACCCAGTACTTC	CASSLSTGGGFGETQYF
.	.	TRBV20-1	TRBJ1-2	TGCAGTGCTCCGACTGGTGGCTACACCTTC	CSAPTGGYTF
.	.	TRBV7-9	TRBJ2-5	TGTGCCAGCAGCAGAACAGGTCAAGAGACCCAGTACTTC	CASSRTGQETQYF
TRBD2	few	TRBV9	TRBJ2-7	TGTGCCAGCAGCCCCACGGTAGCGGGAGTTGGGGAGCAGTACTTC	CASSPTVAGVGEQYF
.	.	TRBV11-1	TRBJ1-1	TGTGCCAGCAGCTCATGGACTTCGAGACGGGTCACTGAAGCTTTCTTT	CASSSWTSRRVTEAFF
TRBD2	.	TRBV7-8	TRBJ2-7	TGTGCCAGCAGCTTAGAATTAGCGGGAGGCTCCTACGAGCAGTACTTC	CASSLELAGGSYEQYF
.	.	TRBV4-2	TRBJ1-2	TGTGCCAGCAGCCAAGGAACAAGACGACAGACTCTGTATGGCTACACCTTC	CASSQGTRRQTLYGYTF
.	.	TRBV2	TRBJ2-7	TGTGCCTCGCAGCCATACCCAGGGGGGACCTACGAGCAGTACTTC	CASQPYPGGTYEQYF
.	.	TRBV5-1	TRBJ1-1	TGCGCCAGCACCTTAGCGTCTGCGGGGGCCGACACTGAAGCTTTCTTT	CASTLASAGADTEAFF
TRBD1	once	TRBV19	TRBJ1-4	TGTGCCAGTAGTATCCGGGACAGACCTGCAACTAATGAAAAACTGTTTTTT	CASSIRDRPATNEKLFF
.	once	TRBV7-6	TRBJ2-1	TGTGCCAGCAGCTCCCCGGGAGTTGGAGTCCATGAGCAGTTCTTC	CASSSPGVGVHEQFF
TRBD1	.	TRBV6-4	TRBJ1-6	TGTGCCAGCAGTGACGAGGGGACAGGGAATTCACCCCTCCACTTT	CASSDEGTGNSPLHF
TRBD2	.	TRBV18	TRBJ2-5	TGTGCCAGCTCACCACGGGAGGGAGTGATAGAGACCCAGTACTTC	CASSPREGVIETQYF
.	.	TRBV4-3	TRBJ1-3	TGCGCCAGCAGCCAAGATTACGCTTCCAGCTCTGGAAACACCATATATTTT	CASSQDYASSSGNTIYF
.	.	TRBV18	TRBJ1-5	TGTGCCAGCTCACCCCCCCAGGGCGGAGTAGGGCCCCAGCATTTT	CASSPPQGGVGPQHF
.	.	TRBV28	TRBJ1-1	TGTGCCAGCAGTTGGGACTGGAACACTGAAGCTTTCTTT	CASSWDWNTEAFF
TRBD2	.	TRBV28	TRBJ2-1	TGTGCCAGCTGGCTGAGCGGGAGTCTATTCAATGAGCAGTTCTTC	CASWLSGSLFNEQFF
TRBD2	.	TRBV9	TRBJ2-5	TGTGCCAGCAGCGCTGGACTAGCGGGAGGCGTGACCCAGTACTTC	CASSAGLAGGVTQYF
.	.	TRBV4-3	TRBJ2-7	TGCGCCAGCAGCCAGGATATAGCGGAGATACCTTACGAGCAGTACTTC	CASSQDIAEIPYEQYF
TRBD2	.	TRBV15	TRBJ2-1	TGTGCCACCAGCCTCCGAGGGGCGGGAGTTAATGAGCAGTTCTTC	CATSLRGAGVNEQFF
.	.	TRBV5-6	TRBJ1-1	TGTGCCAGCAGCTTGGGTGGCAGGGCGGAGACTGAAGCTTTCTTT	CASSLGGRAETEAFF
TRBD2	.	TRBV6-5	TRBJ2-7	TGTGCCAGCAGTTACTCGACTAGCGGGAGCGGTTCCGAGCAGTACTTC	CASSYSTSGSGSEQYF
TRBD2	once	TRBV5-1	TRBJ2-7	TGCGCCAGCAGCTTGTTGTCGGGAGGGCCTCAAGAGCAGTACTTC	CASSLLSGGPQEQYF
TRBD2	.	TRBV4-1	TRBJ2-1	TGCGCCAGCAGCCCGACTAGCGGGAGGGATTACAATGAGCAGTTCTTC	CASSPTSGRDYNEQFF
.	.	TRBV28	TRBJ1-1	TGTGCCAGCAGTTCCTCCCCACAGGGTGACGAAGCTTTCTTT	CASSSSPQGDEAFF
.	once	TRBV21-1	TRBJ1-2	TGTGCCAGCAGCAAACTGGTGCGGGGGACAATGTCCTGTGGCTACACCTTC	CASSKLVRGTMSCGYTF
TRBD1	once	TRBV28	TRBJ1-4	TGTGCCAGCAGTTTAGACAGGGGGTTTTTTAAGAATGAAAAACTGTTTTTT	CASSLDRGFFKNEKLFF
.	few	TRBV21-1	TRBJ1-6	TGTGCCAGCAGCAAAGCGCTCGACCGGGGGACAGATTATAATTCACCCCTCCACTTT	CASSKALDRGTDYNSPLHF
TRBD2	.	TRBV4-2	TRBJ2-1	TGTGCCAGCAGCCAAGATGGGAGCGGGATTGACAATGAGCAGTTCTTC	CASSQDGSGIDNEQFF
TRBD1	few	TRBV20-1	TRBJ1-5	TGCAGTGCTAGTTCCGCAGACAGGGTTCAGCCCCAGCATTTT	CSASSADRVQPQHF
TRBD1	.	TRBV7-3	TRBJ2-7	TGTGCCAGCAGCCCCGGGACAGGGTCCCACGAGCAGTACTTC	CASSPGTGSHEQYF